This TCR beta chain derives from a study of blood T cell repertoires in COVID-19. On the study more broadly: The United States, Italy and Spain provided the acute and convalescent COVID-19 samples.

This clone turned up a few times. Profiling relied on immunoSEQ multiplex PCR, and the TCRdb table lists in-frame clones only, not all of them. The sample shows 300,000 to 350,000 clones, about nine tenths of them seen only once. Germline assignment: CDR1 MNHEY and CDR2 SMNVEV (reference sequence). This CDR3 has 18 amino acids. J gave up 2 bases and V 4 bases, and 12 bases lay outside the gene matches. This receptor was obtained from a man aged 25 to 40 with COVID-19, enrolled during active disease. The chain recombines TRBV27 with TRBJ1-3, with 9 bases identical to TRBD1. The material sequenced was peripheral blood. CDR3 protein: CASSYRDRDPLTGNTIYF. As DNA, the CDR3 is TGTGCCAGCAGTTACCGGGACAGGGACCCTCTGACTGGAAACACCATATATTTT.